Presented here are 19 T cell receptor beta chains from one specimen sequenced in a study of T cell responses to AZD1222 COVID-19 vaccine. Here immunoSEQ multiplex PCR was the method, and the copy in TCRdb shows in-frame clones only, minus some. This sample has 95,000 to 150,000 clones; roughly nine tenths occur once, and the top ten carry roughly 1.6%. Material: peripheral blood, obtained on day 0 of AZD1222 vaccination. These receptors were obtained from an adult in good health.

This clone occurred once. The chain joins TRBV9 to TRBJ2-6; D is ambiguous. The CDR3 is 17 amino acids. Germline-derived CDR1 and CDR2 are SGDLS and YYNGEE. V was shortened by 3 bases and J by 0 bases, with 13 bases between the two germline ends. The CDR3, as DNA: TGTGCCAGCAGCGAGCACAACCCTAGCTCTGGGGCCAACGTCCTGACTTTC. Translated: CASSEHNPSSGANVLTF. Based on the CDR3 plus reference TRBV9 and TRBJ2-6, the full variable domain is DSGVTQTPKHLITATGQRVTLRCSPRSGDLSVYWYQQSLDQGLQFLIQYYNGEERAKGNILERFSAQQFPDLHSELNLSSLELGDSALYFCASSEHNPSSGANVLTFGAGSRLTVL.

The CDR3 spells CASSLDIGQGSNYGYTF. CDR3 DNA sequence: TGTGCCAGCAGCTTAGACATCGGACAGGGGTCGAACTATGGCTACACCTTC. V usage is TRBV7-2 and J usage is TRBJ1-2; 9 bases map to TRBD1. The CDR3 spans 17 residues. Germline V CDR1 and CDR2: SGHTA, FQGNSA. V shed 1 base, J shed 2 bases, and the junction held 8 bases outside the gene matches. Supplemented by reference TRBV7-2 and TRBJ1-2, the full variable domain reads GAGVSQSPSNKVTEKGKDVELRCDPISGHTALYWYRQSLGQGLEFLIYFQGNSAPDKSGLPSDRFSAERTGGSVSTLTIQRTQQEDSAVYLCASSLDIGQGSNYGYTFGSGTRLTVV.

The CDR3 DNA follows: TGTGCCAGCAGCTCGGATAGAGGGGGCAGGGAGCAGTACTTC. Its protein is CASSSDRGGREQYF. V is TRBV7-6 and J is TRBJ2-7; TRBD1 matches at 7 bases. Germline assignment: CDR1 SGHVS and CDR2 FNYEAQ. The trim removed 4 bases at V and 7 bases at J, leaving 10 bases unmatched. This CDR3 is built from 14 residues.

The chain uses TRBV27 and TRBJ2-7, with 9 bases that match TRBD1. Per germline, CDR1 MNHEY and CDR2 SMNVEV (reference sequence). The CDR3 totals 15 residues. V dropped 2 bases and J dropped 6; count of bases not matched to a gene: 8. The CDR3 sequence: CASSLVGQGWGEQYF. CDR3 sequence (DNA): TGTGCCAGCAGTTTAGTGGGACAGGGCTGGGGCGAGCAGTACTTC.

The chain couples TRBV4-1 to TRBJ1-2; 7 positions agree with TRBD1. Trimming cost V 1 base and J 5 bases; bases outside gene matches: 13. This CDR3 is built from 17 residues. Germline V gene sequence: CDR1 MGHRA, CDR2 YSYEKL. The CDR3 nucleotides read TGCGCCAGCAGCCAAGGAAACAGGGGAAGTCTTCGGTATGGCTACACCTTC. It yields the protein CASSQGNRGSLRYGYTF.

For the CDR3, the DNA is TGTGCCAGCAGCGTAGATCCAGCGGGAGCGCGGGAGACCCAGTACTTC. It encodes CASSVDPAGARETQYF. The gene calls are TRBV9 and TRBJ2-5; 8 bases are shared with TRBD2. V dropped 0 bases and J dropped 5; count of bases not matched to a gene: 9. Germline loops: CDR1 SGDLS, CDR2 YYNGEE. This CDR3 region has 16 residues.

The CDR3 DNA follows: TGTGCCAGTAGTATAGATTTAGGGGGAGGGAATCGCTACACCTTC. Protein: CASSIDLGGGNRYTF. This chain uses TRBV19 with TRBJ1-2; possible D gene TRBD1, 6 bases. The length of the CDR3 is 15 residues. Germline lookup yields CDR1 LNHDA and CDR2 SQIVND (reference sequence). The germline V and J ends were trimmed by 0 bases and 9 bases, with 17 bases remaining between them.

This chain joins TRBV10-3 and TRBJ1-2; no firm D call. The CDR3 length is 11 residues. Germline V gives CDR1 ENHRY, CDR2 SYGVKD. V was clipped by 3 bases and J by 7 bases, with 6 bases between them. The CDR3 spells CAISDYSGYTF. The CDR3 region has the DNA TGTGCCATCAGTGATTATAGTGGCTACACCTTC.

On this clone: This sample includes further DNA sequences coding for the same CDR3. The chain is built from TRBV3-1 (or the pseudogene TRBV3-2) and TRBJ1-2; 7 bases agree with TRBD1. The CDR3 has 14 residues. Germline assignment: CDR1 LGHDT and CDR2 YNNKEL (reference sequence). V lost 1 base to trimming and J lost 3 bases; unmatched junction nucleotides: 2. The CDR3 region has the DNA TGTGCCAGCAGCCAAGTCACAGGGGACTATGGCTACACCTTC. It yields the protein CASSQVTGDYGYTF.

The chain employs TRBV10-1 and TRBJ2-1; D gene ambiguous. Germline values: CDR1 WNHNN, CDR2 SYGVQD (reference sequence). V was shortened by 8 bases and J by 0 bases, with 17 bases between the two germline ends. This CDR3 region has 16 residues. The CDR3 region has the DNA TGCGCCAGCCTCATATTACGGGTAAGCTCCTACAATGAGCAGTTCTTC. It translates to CASLILRVSSYNEQFF.

For the CDR3, the DNA is TGCGCCAGCAGCTTGGGGACGACCAACTCCTACGAGCAGTACTTC. It is translated as CASSLGTTNSYEQYF. This chain connects TRBV5-1 to TRBJ2-7; D gene uncertain. CDR1 is SGHRS and CDR2 is YFSETQ in the germline V gene. The V end was cut by 0 bases, the J end by 0 bases, with 10 bases between. There are 15 residues in the CDR3.

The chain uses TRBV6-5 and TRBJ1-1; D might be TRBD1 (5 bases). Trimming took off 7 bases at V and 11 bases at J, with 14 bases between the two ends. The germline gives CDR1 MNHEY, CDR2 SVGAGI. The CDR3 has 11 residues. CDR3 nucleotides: TGTGCCAGCACCTTGGGGGGGGACGCTTTCTTT. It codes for CASTLGGDAFF.

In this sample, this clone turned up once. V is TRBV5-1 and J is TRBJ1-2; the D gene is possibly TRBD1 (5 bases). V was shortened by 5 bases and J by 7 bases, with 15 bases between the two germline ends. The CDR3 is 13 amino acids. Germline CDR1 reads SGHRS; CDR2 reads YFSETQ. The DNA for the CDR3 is TGCGCCAGCAGAACCGAGGGGTTACGTGGCTACACCTTC. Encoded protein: CASRTEGLRGYTF.

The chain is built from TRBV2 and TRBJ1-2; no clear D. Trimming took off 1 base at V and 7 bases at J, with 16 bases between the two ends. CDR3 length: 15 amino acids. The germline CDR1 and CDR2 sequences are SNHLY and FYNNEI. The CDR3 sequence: CASSEVSSLVFGYTF. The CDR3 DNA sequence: TGTGCCAGCAGTGAAGTCTCCTCCCTGGTGTTTGGCTACACCTTC. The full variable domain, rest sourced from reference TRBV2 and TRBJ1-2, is EPEVTQTPSHQVTQMGQEVILRCVPISNHLYFYWYRQILGQKVEFLVSFYNNEISEKSEIFDDQFSVERPDGSNFTLKIRSTKLEDSAMYFCASSEVSSLVFGYTFGSGTRLTVV.

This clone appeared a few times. Written as DNA, the CDR3 is TGTGCCAGCAGCGACACCGGGACAGCGCTAAGCTCCTATAATTCACCCCTCCACTTT. Protein product: CASSDTGTALSSYNSPLHF. The J gene is TRBJ1-6, the V gene TRBV7-3, with TRBD1 matching over 7 bases. The germline CDR1 and CDR2 sequences are SGHTA and FQGTGA. The CDR3 consists of 19 residues. J gave up 0 bases and V 5 bases, and 13 bases lay outside the gene matches.

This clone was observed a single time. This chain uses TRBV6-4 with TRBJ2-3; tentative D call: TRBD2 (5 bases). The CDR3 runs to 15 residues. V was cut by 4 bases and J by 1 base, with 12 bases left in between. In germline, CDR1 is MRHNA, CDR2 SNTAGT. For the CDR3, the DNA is TGTGCCAGCAGTGTGAGAGCGGAGGGCACAGATACGCAGTATTTT. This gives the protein CASSVRAEGTDTQYF.

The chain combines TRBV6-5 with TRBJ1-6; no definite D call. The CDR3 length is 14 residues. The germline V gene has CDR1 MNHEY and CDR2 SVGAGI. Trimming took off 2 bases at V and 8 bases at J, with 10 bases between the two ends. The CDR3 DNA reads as TGTGCCAGCAGTTACGGCATGACCGATTCACCCCTCCACTTT. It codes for CASSYGMTDSPLHF.

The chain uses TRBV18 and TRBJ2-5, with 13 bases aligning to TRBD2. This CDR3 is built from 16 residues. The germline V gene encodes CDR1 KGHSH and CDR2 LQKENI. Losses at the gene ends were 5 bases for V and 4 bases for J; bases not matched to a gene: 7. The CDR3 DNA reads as TGTGCCAGCTCATCACGGACTAGCGGGAGTATAGAGACCCAGTACTTC. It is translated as CASSSRTSGSIETQYF. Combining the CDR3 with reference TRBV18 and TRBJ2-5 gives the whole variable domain NAGVMQNPRHLVRRRGQEARLRCSPMKGHSHVYWYRQLPEEGLKFMVYLQKENIIDESGMPKERFSAEFPKEGPSILRIQQVVRGDSAAYFCASSSRTSGSIETQYFGPGTRLLVL.

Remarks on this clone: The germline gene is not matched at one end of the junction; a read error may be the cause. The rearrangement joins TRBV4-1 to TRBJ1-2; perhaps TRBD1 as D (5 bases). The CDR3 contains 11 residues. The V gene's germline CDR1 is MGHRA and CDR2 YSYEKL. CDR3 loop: CASSQARGWAF. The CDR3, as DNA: TGCGCCAGCAGCCAAGCTCGGGGGTGGGCCTTC.